These 32 T cell receptor beta chains share one sample of origin, sequenced in a study of OX40 agonist ivuxolimab in advanced cancers. Sequenced by immunoSEQ multiplex PCR; TCRdb stores in-frame clones only, minus some. The sample holds roughly 67,000 clones, over 75% seen once. This sample comprised CD4+ or CD8+ T cells sorted from blood, obtained in a trial of the OX40 agonist ivuxolimab. The receptors come from an adult with an advanced solid tumor such as melanoma, head and neck, liver or kidney cancer.

The rearrangement links TRBV6-5 to TRBJ1-1, with D unclear. The CDR3 length is 11 residues. Deletions cut 8 bases from V and 2 bases from J, with 6 bases between. The germline CDR1 and CDR2 sequences are MNHEY and SVGAGI. This CDR3 is CASLGNTEAFF. Written as DNA, the CDR3 is TGTGCCAGCTTGGGTAACACTGAAGCTTTCTTT.

The chain combines TRBV7-9 with TRBJ2-1; 11 bases map to TRBD2. The V segment lost 5 bases and the J segment 6 bases; nucleotides outside the gene matches: 12. CDR1 is SEHNR, CDR2 FQNEAQ, per germline (reference sequence). The CDR3 totals 17 residues. CDR3 sequence: CASSRGTSGTFSNEQFF. The CDR3, as DNA: TGTGCCAGCAGCCGCGGGACTAGCGGAACCTTCAGCAATGAGCAGTTCTTC. The variable domain in full, with the rest retrieved from reference TRBV7-9 and TRBJ2-1, is DTGVSQNPRHKITKRGQNVTFRCDPISEHNRLYWYRQTLGQGPEFLTYFQNEAQLEKSRLLSDRFSAERPKGSFSTLEIQRTEQGDSAMYLCASSRGTSGTFSNEQFFGPGTRLTVL.

This sequence joins TRBV25-1 and TRBJ1-6; D uncertain. The CDR3 covers 13 residues. Trimming left V 7 bases short and J 4 bases short, with 8 bases between. The germline gives CDR1 MGHDK, CDR2 SYGVNS. For the CDR3, the DNA is TGTGCCAGCACACTAGATTATAATTCACCCCTCCACTTT. Residues: CASTLDYNSPLHF.

The chain links TRBV13 to TRBJ2-1; D may be TRBD1 (6 bases). This CDR3 comprises 16 residues. V lost 5 bases and J lost 4, with 18 bases in between. Germline CDR1 and CDR2: PRHDT and FYEKMQ (reference sequence). The CDR3 loop is CASSPGPGTSYNEQFF. The CDR3 DNA reads as TGTGCCAGCAGCCCGGGACCCGGGACATCGTACAATGAGCAGTTCTTC.

The chain uses TRBV27 and TRBJ1-6; a weak D match, TRBD1 (5 bases). Germline V CDR1 and CDR2: MNHEY, SMNVEV (reference sequence). V lost 2 bases, J lost 7 bases, and 12 bases lay in between. This CDR3 has 15 amino acids. Written as DNA, the CDR3 is TGTGCCAGCAGTTTAGTTGTGGCAGGGAATTCACCCCTCCACTTT. Translating gives CASSLVVAGNSPLHF.

The J gene is TRBJ2-2, the V gene TRBV4-2; 10 bases align to TRBD1. The germline CDR1 and CDR2 sequences are LGHNA and YNFKEQ. The CDR3 has 16 amino acids. V dropped 3 bases and J dropped 7; count of bases not matched to a gene: 8. In DNA, the CDR3 is TGTGCCAGCAGCCAGGAGGGACAGGGGAAGGGCGGGGAGCTGTTTTTT. It yields the protein CASSQEGQGKGGELFF.

The chain has TRBV14 and TRBJ1-1, with 7 nucleotides matching TRBD1. The V gene's germline CDR1 is SGHDN and CDR2 FVKESK. There are 15 residues in the CDR3. The V gene end was trimmed by 0 bases and the J gene end by 3 bases; junction bases not matched to a gene: 4. DNA for the CDR3: TGTGCCAGCAGCCAAGATAAGGGGGCTTACACTGAAGCTTTCTTT. Translation: CASSQDKGAYTEAFF.

The rearrangement uses TRBV5-1 and TRBJ2-5, with D perhaps TRBD2 (5 bases). The tail of the sequence fits TRBJ2-7 better, so the J call may be wrong. Germline V gives CDR1 SGHRS, CDR2 YFSETQ. The CDR3 extends over 14 amino acids. Written as DNA, the CDR3 is TGCGCCAGCAGCTTGGTCCGGGAACCCTACGAGCAGTACTTC. This translates into CASSLVREPYEQYF.

The V call is TRBV11-2, the J call TRBJ1-1; tentative D call: TRBD1 (5 bases). The V end lost 0 bases, the J end lost 7 bases, and 24 bases lay between the germline ends. Per germline, CDR1 SGHAT and CDR2 FQNNGV. This CDR3 comprises 18 residues. CDR3 loop: CASSLEGSLGARIGEAFF. For the CDR3, the DNA is TGTGCCAGCAGCTTAGAGGGCTCTTTAGGGGCGAGGATTGGTGAAGCTTTCTTT.

This chain joins TRBV30 and TRBJ1-2; 7 positions agree with TRBD1. This CDR3 spans 12 amino acids. Germline V gene data show CDR1 as GTSNPN and CDR2 as SVGIG (reference sequence). V shed 4 bases, J shed 10 bases, and the junction held 9 bases outside the gene matches. The CDR3 bases are TGTGCCTGGACTAGACAGGGAGTGGTCTACACCTTC. Its translation: CAWTRQGVVYTF.

The rearrangement joins TRBV29-1 to TRBJ2-1; possibly TRBD1 for D (5 bases). Germline CDR1 SQVTM, CDR2 ANQGSEA. There are 15 residues in the CDR3. Trimming pared 2 bases from V and 5 bases from J, leaving 16 bases between. CDR3 nucleotides: TGCAGCGTTGAAATGACAGAGTATCTACACAATGAGCAGTTCTTC. The encoded protein is CSVEMTEYLHNEQFF.

CDR3 bases: TGTGCCAGCTCTTCGGGGGTAAGGGAGCAGTACGTC. Amino acid sequence: CASSSGVREQYV. The chain joins TRBV28 to TRBJ2-7, with a tentative D call TRBD2 (6 bases). This CDR3 spans 12 amino acids. V was pared by 8 bases and J by 7 bases, with 15 bases between. Germline V lookup: CDR1 MDHEN, CDR2 SYDVKM.

The rearrangement links TRBV2 to TRBJ1-1; D gene uncertain. The CDR3 length is 11 residues. The V and J ends lost 4 bases and 7 bases respectively, with 7 bases between them. CDR1 is SNHLY, CDR2 FYNNEI, per germline. The DNA of the CDR3 is TGTGCCAGCAGTGGGGAGGTTGAAGCTTTCTTT. It codes for CASSGEVEAFF.

The chain uses TRBV30 and TRBJ1-2, with 9 positions matching TRBD1. The V segment lost 2 bases and the J segment 8 bases; nucleotides outside the gene matches: 6. This CDR3 contains 13 residues. CDR1 and CDR2 from the germline V gene are GTSNPN and SVGIG (reference sequence). For the CDR3, the DNA is TGTGCCTGGAGTTTACAGGGGGCGCGAGGCTACACCTTC. It codes for CAWSLQGARGYTF.

The chain links TRBV28 to TRBJ2-4; tentative D call: TRBD2 (5 bases). Germline V gene data show CDR1 as MDHEN and CDR2 as SYDVKM. V lost 5 bases to trimming and J lost 8 bases, with 22 bases between them. CDR3 length equals 16 residues. CDR3 nucleotide sequence: TGTGCCAGCAGTCCCCCATCCCGCCGGGGTAGCGACATTCAGTACTTC. Its translation is CASSPPSRRGSDIQYF.

V is TRBV7-2 and J is TRBJ1-5; tentative D call: TRBD1 (6 bases). V was cut by 5 bases and J by 4 bases, with 15 bases left in between. CDR1 SGHTA and CDR2 FQGNSA come from the germline V gene. The CDR3 is 15 residues long. CDR3 protein: CASSPEQGFNQPQHF. The DNA of the CDR3 is TGTGCCAGCAGCCCGGAGCAGGGGTTTAATCAGCCCCAGCATTTT. Complete variable domain (other parts from reference TRBV7-2 and TRBJ1-5): GAGVSQSPSNKVTEKGKDVELRCDPISGHTALYWYRQSLGQGLEFLIYFQGNSAPDKSGLPSDRFSAERTGGSVSTLTIQRTQQEDSAVYLCASSPEQGFNQPQHFGDGTRLSIL.

The chain combines TRBV5-6 with TRBJ1-2; 10 positions agree with TRBD1. V was clipped by 4 bases and J by 9 bases; unmatched bases: 9. The CDR3 is 14 amino acids. Germline V CDR1 and CDR2: SGHDT, YYEEEE. The CDR3 bases are TGTGCCAGCAGCCTGCAATGGGACAGGGGTAGCTACACCTTC. The encoded protein is CASSLQWDRGSYTF. The full variable domain, with the rest looked up from reference TRBV5-6 and TRBJ1-2, is DAGVTQSPTHLIKTRGQQVTLRCSPKSGHDTVSWYQQALGQGPQFIFQYYEEEERQRGNFPDRFSGHQFPNYSSELNVNALLLGDSALYLCASSLQWDRGSYTFGSGTRLTVV.

The chain uses TRBV7-8 and TRBJ2-1; 11 positions match TRBD2. Germline V gene data show CDR1 as SGHVS and CDR2 as FQNEAQ. The CDR3 spans 16 residues. J was trimmed by 6 bases and V by 4 bases; bases with no gene match: 8. CDR3 nucleotides: TGTGCCAGCAGCTCCGATAGCGGGGGGGCTCCCAATGAGCAGTTCTTC. Its translation: CASSSDSGGAPNEQFF.

The rearrangement links TRBV4-3 to TRBJ2-1; TRBD1 aligns across 9 bases. This CDR3 spans 17 amino acids. Germline loops: CDR1 LGHNA, CDR2 YSLEER. V gave up 3 bases and J gave up 8 bases; unmatched junction bases: 14. In nucleotides, the CDR3 is TGCGCCAGCAGCCAGGGGACACCGGGACAGGGTATTGATGAGCAGTTCTTC. Translation gives CASSQGTPGQGIDEQFF.

V gene TRBV19 combines with J gene TRBJ1-5, with 7 bases aligning to TRBD1. The CDR3 contains 19 residues. CDR1 is LNHDA and CDR2 is SQIVND in the germline V gene (reference sequence). V dropped 5 bases and J dropped 0; count of bases not matched to a gene: 16. The CDR3 loop reads CASSPRNRQGQHSNQPQHF. The CDR3 nucleotides are TGTGCCAGTAGTCCACGAAACCGACAGGGACAACATAGCAATCAGCCCCAGCATTTT.

Points on this clone: The CDR3 end shows no conserved phenylalanine or tryptophan, and so a read error is likely. The chain uses TRBV6-5 and TRBJ1-2; D gene unclear. The germline V gene has CDR1 MNHEY and CDR2 SVGAGI. The germline V and J ends were trimmed by 7 bases and 4 bases, with 16 bases remaining between them. This CDR3 is built from 14 residues. In DNA, the CDR3 is TGTGCCAGCACCCCGGCCGGGTGGGGCTATGGCTACACCCTC. Translating it yields CASTPAGWGYGYTL.

CDR3 DNA sequence: TGTGCCAGTAGTATAGGCTGGGGGCAGGGCGACTATGGCTACACCTTC. Translated: CASSIGWGQGDYGYTF. This chain uses TRBV19 with TRBJ1-2, with D perhaps matching TRBD1 (6 bases). This CDR3 contains 16 residues. V was clipped by 1 base and J by 3 bases, with 15 bases between them. Germline V gene sequence: CDR1 LNHDA, CDR2 SQIVND (reference sequence).

For the CDR3, the DNA is TGTGCCAGCAGTTCCCTACGGGACAGCTCGTCTGGGGCCAACGTCCTGACTTTC. It translates to CASSSLRDSSSGANVLTF. This rearrangement joins TRBV28 to TRBJ2-6; 7 bases are a match to TRBD1. From germline, CDR1 is MDHEN and CDR2 SYDVKM. V gave up 4 bases and J gave up 1 base; unmatched junction bases: 10. The CDR3 sequence is 18 residues long.

This chain uses TRBV6-6 with TRBJ1-1; D possibly corresponds to TRBD1 (6 bases). The CDR3 loop spans 15 amino acids. CDR1 and CDR2 (germline): MNHNY, SVGAGI (reference sequence). The V and J ends lost 5 bases and 5 bases respectively, with 18 bases between them. CDR3 in DNA: TGTGCCAGCAGTACAAATCAGGGGACGGGAACTGAAGCTTTCTTT. Its translation is CASSTNQGTGTEAFF.

In DNA, the CDR3 is TGTGCCAGCAGCTTAAGCAGCAGGGGGGCTGGGAACACTGAAGCTTTCTTT. Its translation is CASSLSSRGAGNTEAFF. The chain has TRBV7-2 and TRBJ1-1; 7 bases agree with TRBD1. There are 17 residues in the CDR3. The V and J ends lost 2 bases and 1 base, in that order; junction bases with no gene match: 10. Germline V gene lookup returns CDR1 SGHTA and CDR2 FQGNSA. Using reference TRBV7-2 and TRBJ1-1 for the parts outside the CDR3, the full variable domain is GAGVSQSPSNKVTEKGKDVELRCDPISGHTALYWYRQSLGQGLEFLIYFQGNSAPDKSGLPSDRFSAERTGGSVSTLTIQRTQQEDSAVYLCASSLSSRGAGNTEAFFGQGTRLTVV.

This chain joins TRBV5-1 and TRBJ2-7, with 9 bases matching TRBD1. CDR3 length equals 17 residues. V lost 4 bases, J lost 2 bases, and 13 bases stayed unmatched. Germline CDR1 and CDR2: SGHRS and YFSETQ. CDR3 protein: CASSRGQGNLETYEQYF. CDR3 in DNA: TGCGCCAGCAGCCGGGGACAGGGTAACTTAGAGACCTACGAGCAGTACTTC.

V and J are TRBV29-1 and TRBJ1-3; possible D gene TRBD1, 6 bases. Trimming stripped 4 bases from V and 4 bases from J, with 14 bases between. Germline CDR1 is SQVTM and CDR2 is ANQGSEA. The CDR3 has 14 residues. CDR3 loop: CSVVWTEIGNTIYF. The CDR3 DNA is TGCAGCGTTGTATGGACAGAAATAGGAAACACCATATATTTT.

This clone occurred once. The chain has TRBV7-6 and TRBJ2-7, with D hard to call. V was shortened by 1 base and J by 2 bases, with 18 bases between the two germline ends. Germline CDR1 and CDR2: SGHVS and FNYEAQ. The CDR3 loop spans 17 amino acids. The CDR3 protein is CASSLVSTPTETYEQYV. The DNA for the CDR3 is TGTGCCAGCAGCTTAGTTTCCACACCCACAGAGACCTACGAGCAGTACGTC.

The chain combines TRBV27 with TRBJ1-5; D gene uncertain. V shed 8 bases and J shed 4 bases, with 12 bases lying between them. Germline V CDR1 and CDR2: MNHEY, SMNVEV (reference sequence). This CDR3 comprises 13 residues. This chain's CDR3 is CASSHGENQPQHF. As DNA, the CDR3 is TGTGCCAGCTCACATGGAGAAAATCAGCCCCAGCATTTT.

The sample holds a few counts of this clone. The V call is TRBV28, the J call TRBJ1-6, with D possibly TRBD1 on 6 matching bases. Trimming took off 5 bases at V and 9 bases at J, with 20 bases between the two ends. Per germline, CDR1 MDHEN and CDR2 SYDVKM. CDR3 length: 16 residues. The DNA of the CDR3 is TGTGCCAGCAGTGCCGCAGGGGCATCGGGGATTTCACCCCTCCACTTT. It encodes CASSAAGASGISPLHF.

The chain carries TRBV18 and TRBJ1-1; maybe TRBD1 (5 bases). Trimming took 5 bases from V and 3 from J, leaving 16 bases between them. The CDR3 runs 15 residues. Looked up from germline, CDR1 is KGHSH and CDR2 is LQKENI. The CDR3 is CASSSRILGDTEAFF. DNA for the CDR3: TGTGCCAGCTCATCACGGATTTTAGGGGACACTGAAGCTTTCTTT. Variable domain in full (rest from reference TRBV18 and TRBJ1-1): NAGVMQNPRHLVRRRGQEARLRCSPMKGHSHVYWYRQLPEEGLKFMVYLQKENIIDESGMPKERFSAEFPKEGPSILRIQQVVRGDSAAYFCASSSRILGDTEAFFGQGTRLTVV.

This clone occurred once. The chain uses TRBV28 and TRBJ2-2; possibly TRBD2 for D (6 bases). Trimming shortened V by 6 bases and J by 7 bases, and 15 bases separated the two germline ends. Germline CDR1 is MDHEN and CDR2 is SYDVKM. The CDR3 sequence is 14 residues long. CDR3: CASSHTPGVGELFF. The CDR3 DNA reads TGTGCCAGCAGCCATACACCGGGGGTCGGGGAGCTGTTTTTT. Using reference TRBV28 and TRBJ2-2 for the parts outside the CDR3, the full variable domain is DVKVTQSSRYLVKRTGEKVFLECVQDMDHENMFWYRQDPGLGLRLIYFSYDVKMKEKGDIPEGYSVSREKKERFSLILESASTNQTSMYLCASSHTPGVGELFFGEGSRLTVL.